This TCR beta chain was captured in a study of immune evolution from preneoplasia to lung adenocarcinoma. Data came from immunoSEQ multiplex PCR; TCRdb stores just in-frame clones and leaves some out. The sample consists of thousands of clones, 73% of them appearing once. V gave up 2 bases and J gave up 8 bases, with 13 bases separating them. Germline V gives CDR1 MNHNS, CDR2 SASEGT. The CDR3 has 14 amino acids. Material for sequencing was FFPE minimally invasive lung adenocarcinoma tissue. The clonotype was recovered from a person between 55 and 80 years old with lung adenocarcinoma. The gene calls are TRBV6-1 and TRBJ2-1, with D perhaps TRBD1 (6 bases). CDR3: CASSERGSGDEQFF. CDR3 in DNA: TGTGCCAGCAGTGAAAGGGGGTCCGGCGATGAGCAGTTCTTC.